A single sample is the source of the 27 T cell receptor beta chains below, sequenced in a study of blood T cell repertoires in COVID-19. Generated by immunoSEQ multiplex PCR, the TCRdb table keeps only in-frame clones and is missing some. The sample gives 330,000 or so clones, roughly 87% of which show up once; 2.5% to 3% is in the top ten. The sequenced sample was PBMCs or T cells enriched from blood (not recorded which). Source of these receptors: a woman in her twenties or thirties who had recovered from COVID-19.

The CDR3 sequence: CASSIGTGRAGELFF. The CDR3 region has the DNA TGTGCCAGCAGTATTGGGACAGGGCGGGCCGGGGAGCTGTTTTTT. The rearrangement links TRBV6-5 to TRBJ2-2, with 9 nucleotides matching TRBD1. Trimming cost V 5 bases and J 6 bases; bases outside gene matches: 7. The CDR3 sequence is 15 residues long. Germline V gene sequence: CDR1 MNHEY, CDR2 SVGAGI.

The chain is built from TRBV18 and TRBJ1-3; D ambiguous. V was clipped by 3 bases and J by 4 bases, with 13 bases between them. CDR1 KGHSH and CDR2 LQKENI come from the germline V gene. This CDR3 has 15 residues. In nucleotides, the CDR3 is TGTGCCAGCTCACCTCTGACCCGGGAAGGAAACACCATATATTTT. It specifies CASSPLTREGNTIYF.

The rearrangement uses TRBV15 and TRBJ1-6; D not certain. The CDR3 has 15 residues. Germline loops: CDR1 LNHNV, CDR2 YYDKDF (reference sequence). V lost 3 bases and J 7 bases, leaving 13 bases between the germline ends. The CDR3 here is CATSSALLKNSPLHF. CDR3 bases: TGTGCCACCAGCAGTGCCCTACTCAAGAATTCACCCCTCCACTTT.

The chain has TRBV1 and TRBJ1-5. TRBV1 represents a pseudogene. This CDR3 is built from 16 residues. The CDR3 coding sequence is TGCACCAGCAGCCAAGAGGAGCGAAAGAGCAATCAGCCCCAGCATTTT. It translates to CTSSQEERKSNQPQHF.

The rearrangement uses TRBV3-1 (or the pseudogene TRBV3-2) and TRBJ2-2; D might be TRBD2 (5 bases). V was cut by 2 bases and J by 6 bases, with 7 bases left in between. From germline, CDR1 is LGHDT and CDR2 YNNKEL (reference sequence). The length of the CDR3 is 13 residues. The DNA of the CDR3 is TGTGCCAGCAGCCAATCACTAGCCGGGGAGCTGTTTTTT. Translation gives CASSQSLAGELFF.

This clone was counted between two and nine times. The CDR3 is CASSWDTDSSPLHF. In nucleotides, the CDR3 is TGTGCCAGCAGTTGGGACACGGATTCTTCACCCCTCCACTTT. This chain uses TRBV6-2 or TRBV6-3 with TRBJ1-6; weak D call: TRBD1 (6 bases). Germline CDR1 is MNHEY and CDR2 is SVGEGT. The CDR3 is 14 residues long. V was shortened by 4 bases and J by 9 bases, with 13 bases between the two germline ends.

This chain uses TRBV27 with TRBJ2-7; TRBD2 matches 7 bases. V trimming: 5 bases; J trimming: 12 bases; junction bases outside the gene matches: 7. The CDR3 extends over 11 amino acids. Germline V CDR1 and CDR2: MNHEY, SMNVEV (reference sequence). The CDR3 nucleotides are TGTGCCAGCAGTACCGGGACTACCAGGTACTTC. It specifies CASSTGTTRYF.

The chain is built from TRBV2 and TRBJ2-7; TRBD2 matches at 7 bases. J gave up 4 bases and V 6 bases, and 3 bases lay outside the gene matches. CDR3 length equals 12 residues. Germline V lookup: CDR1 SNHLY, CDR2 FYNNEI. The CDR3 DNA reads TGTGCCAGCAGGGGAGGGCCTTACGAGCAGTACTTC. Its protein is CASRGGPYEQYF.

The genes are TRBV2 and TRBJ1-6; D may be TRBD1 (5 bases). V was trimmed by 1 base and J by 6 bases, leaving 13 bases between them. CDR3 length: 16 amino acids. Germline CDR1 and CDR2: SNHLY and FYNNEI. CDR3 amino acids: CASSEDRRRGNSPLHF. CDR3 DNA sequence: TGTGCCAGCAGTGAAGATCGGAGGAGGGGTAATTCACCCCTCCACTTT.

The chain is built from TRBV19 and TRBJ2-2; D uncertain. The CDR3 consists of 15 residues. Germline V lookup: CDR1 LNHDA, CDR2 SQIVND (reference sequence). V was clipped by 3 bases and J by 5 bases, with 13 bases between them. The CDR3 DNA reads TGTGCCAGTAGTATTTGGGCCCCGCATACCGGGGAGCTGTTTTTT. Residues: CASSIWAPHTGELFF.

This clone showed up just once. The chain recombines TRBV5-5 with TRBJ2-4; 10 bases line up with TRBD1. The trim removed 3 bases at V and 6 bases at J, leaving 9 bases unmatched. Germline CDR1 reads SGHKS; CDR2 reads YYEKEE (reference sequence). The CDR3 has 16 residues. The CDR3 DNA reads TGTGCCAGCAGCTACCCGACAGGGGGCACAATAAACATTCAGTACTTC. Amino acids: CASSYPTGGTINIQYF.

This chain links TRBV30 with TRBJ1-2; the D gene is possibly TRBD1 (5 bases). V lost 2 bases and J lost 5, with 9 bases in between. Germline V gene lookup returns CDR1 GTSNPN and CDR2 SVGIG (reference sequence). The CDR3 has 12 residues. The CDR3 reads CAWSRGGYGYTF. In nucleotides, the CDR3 is TGTGCCTGGAGTAGGGGCGGTTATGGCTACACCTTC.

V usage is TRBV3-1 (or the pseudogene TRBV3-2) and J usage is TRBJ2-2, with a tentative D call TRBD2 (5 bases). This CDR3 comprises 15 residues. In germline, CDR1 is LGHDT, CDR2 YNNKEL (reference sequence). V lost 1 base and J lost 1, with 7 bases in between. CDR3 sequence reads: CASSQARENTGELFF. The DNA of the CDR3 is TGTGCCAGCAGCCAAGCCCGGGAGAACACCGGGGAGCTGTTTTTT.

The chain recombines TRBV3-1 (or the pseudogene TRBV3-2) with TRBJ1-2; D call uncertain. The CDR3 length is 11 residues. Germline V CDR1 and CDR2: LGHDT, YNNKEL (reference sequence). Trimming took off 0 bases at V and 8 bases at J, with 4 bases between the two ends. The CDR3 reads CASSQDLGYTF. CDR3 nucleotides: TGTGCCAGCAGCCAAGACTTAGGCTACACCTTC.

The CDR3, as DNA: TGTGCCAGCAGTTTATCCCGCGGGGGCACTGAAGCTTTCTTT. Translating gives CASSLSRGGTEAFF. The chain employs TRBV27 and TRBJ1-1, with a tentative D call TRBD1 (5 bases). CDR3 length: 14 amino acids. The ends were cut back, 0 bases at V and 4 bases at J, with 9 bases in the middle. CDR1 is MNHEY, CDR2 SMNVEV, per germline (reference sequence).

The chain recombines TRBV18 with TRBJ2-7; 8 bases are a match to TRBD2. V lost 2 bases and J lost 3; bases outside the gene matches: 6. Germline values: CDR1 KGHSH, CDR2 LQKENI. The CDR3 consists of 15 residues. The CDR3 loop reads CASSPGLATHYEQYF. In nucleotides, the CDR3 is TGTGCCAGCTCACCAGGACTAGCCACACACTACGAGCAGTACTTC.

This clone was seen a few times. The CDR3 here is CASSPGTSGSFYEQYF. CDR3 nucleotides: TGTGCCAGCAGCCCTGGGACTAGCGGGAGTTTCTACGAGCAGTACTTC. The chain recombines TRBV4-2 with TRBJ2-7; 14 bases are shared with TRBD2. V lost 4 bases and J lost 3; bases outside the gene matches: 5. The germline V gene encodes CDR1 LGHNA and CDR2 YNFKEQ. The length of the CDR3 is 16 residues.

V usage is TRBV21-1 and J usage is TRBJ2-6; the D call TRBD2 from the table was never checked on the DNA. TRBV21-1 is deemed a pseudogene. The CDR3 is made up of 14 amino acids. The CDR3 DNA reads TGTGCCAGCAGCAGGGAGTCTGGGGCCAACGTCCTGACTTTC. This gives the protein CASSRESGANVLTF.

CDR3 amino acids: CASSGQGIRETQYF. CDR3 DNA: TGTGCCAGCAGTGGACAGGGAATAAGGGAGACCCAGTACTTC. The J gene is TRBJ2-5, the V gene TRBV2; 7 bases match TRBD1. The V gene's germline CDR1 is SNHLY and CDR2 FYNNEI. The CDR3 consists of 14 residues. V was pared by 4 bases and J by 5 bases, with 7 bases of the junction left unmatched. The full variable domain, its missing parts supplied by reference TRBV2 and TRBJ2-5, is EPEVTQTPSHQVTQMGQEVILRCVPISNHLYFYWYRQILGQKVEFLVSFYNNEISEKSEIFDDQFSVERPDGSNFTLKIRSTKLEDSAMYFCASSGQGIRETQYFGPGTRLLVL.

As for this clone: Other DNA sequences in the same sample also yield this CDR3. J is TRBJ2-7 and V is TRBV11-2; D may be TRBD2 (5 bases). Germline CDR1 is SGHAT and CDR2 is FQNNGV. Trimming removed 0 bases at V and 0 bases at J, with 9 bases between. This CDR3 region has 15 residues. The CDR3 is CASSLEVGSSYEQYF. The CDR3 DNA sequence: TGTGCCAGCAGCTTAGAGGTGGGGAGCTCCTACGAGCAGTACTTC.

The chain carries TRBV7-8 and TRBJ1-1; D remains ambiguous. The CDR3 extends over 14 amino acids. The V end lost 1 base, the J end lost 5 bases, and 11 bases lay between the germline ends. Germline V gene sequence: CDR1 SGHVS, CDR2 FQNEAQ. The CDR3 DNA sequence: TGTGCCAGCAGCTTAGTCCTGATGGAGACTGAAGCTTTCTTT. This codes for CASSLVLMETEAFF.

This chain joins TRBV7-8 and TRBJ1-6; TRBD1 agrees at 8 bases. The junction had 12 bases not matched to a gene; V was cut back by 4 bases and J by 10 bases. The V gene's germline CDR1 is SGHVS and CDR2 FQNEAQ. The CDR3 consists of 16 residues. The CDR3 sequence is CASSYGNTGGGSPLHF. CDR3 nucleotides: TGTGCCAGCAGCTACGGAAACACAGGGGGAGGGTCACCCCTCCACTTT.

This clone was counted between two and nine times. The chain combines TRBV19 with TRBJ2-7, with 12 bases aligning to TRBD2. The CDR3 has 15 residues. J was trimmed by 1 base and V by 6 bases; bases with no gene match: 4. Germline CDR1 LNHDA, CDR2 SQIVND (reference sequence). The CDR3 reads CASSATSGGSYEQYF. The CDR3 region has the DNA TGTGCCAGTAGCGCTACTAGCGGGGGGTCCTACGAGCAGTACTTC.

The chain couples TRBV5-8 to TRBJ1-5; 11 bases agree with TRBD1. V was pared by 4 bases and J by 7 bases, with 7 bases of the junction left unmatched. The CDR3 extends over 15 amino acids. Germline CDR1 and CDR2: SGHTS and YDEGEE. For the CDR3, the DNA is TGTGCCAGCAGCCGGACAGGGGGCGTAGGACAGCCCCAGCATTTT. Its protein is CASSRTGGVGQPQHF.

This chain uses TRBV11-3 with TRBJ2-2; the D is unclear. CDR1 and CDR2 from the germline V gene are SGHNT and YENEEA. There are 14 residues in the CDR3. Trimming took 4 bases from V and 5 from J, leaving 11 bases between them. CDR3 nucleotides: TGTGCCAGCAGCTCGAATCGAGATACCGGGGAGCTGTTTTTT. Protein: CASSSNRDTGELFF.

This chain connects TRBV6-5 to TRBJ1-2; D not certain. V was trimmed by 0 bases and J by 0 bases, leaving 8 bases between them. Germline CDR1 is MNHEY and CDR2 is SVGAGI. There are 15 residues in the CDR3. The CDR3, as DNA: TGTGCCAGCAGTTACTCGTCGTTAGCTAACTATGGCTACACCTTC. Translating it yields CASSYSSLANYGYTF.

V usage is TRBV4-1 and J usage is TRBJ2-3, with 14 nucleotides matching TRBD2. With V trimmed by 4 bases and J by 0 bases, 6 bases remained unmatched. The germline V gene has CDR1 MGHRA and CDR2 YSYEKL. This CDR3 has 18 amino acids. CDR3: CASSRPWTSGRSTDTQYF. CDR3 DNA sequence: TGCGCCAGCAGCCGACCATGGACTAGCGGGAGGAGCACAGATACGCAGTATTTT.